In this sample, the clone carrying this T cell receptor beta chain turned up many times. The V end lost 4 bases, the J end lost 5 bases, and 14 bases lay between the germline ends. CDR1 is SQVTM and CDR2 is ANQGSEA in the germline V gene. The length of the CDR3 is 14 residues. Via MiXCR, TCRdb re-called the 5' RACE reads, giving one row per CDR3 protein. The table shows 50,000 to 75,000 distinct CDR3 sequences, with roughly 3.7% occurring only once. These data are taken from a study of neurological immune-mediated disorders. The sequenced sample consisted of PBMCs. The J gene is TRBJ2-2, the V gene TRBV29-1, with D perhaps given as TRBD1 or TRBD2 (6 bases each). This TCR was sampled from a man aged 50-60 years with multiple sclerosis. As DNA, the CDR3 is TGCAGCGTTGGGGCAGGGGCGGGAACCGGGGAGCTGTTTTTT. This sequence encodes CSVGAGAGTGELFF.